The T cell receptor beta chain under discussion was sequenced for a study of shared clonotypes between healthy human individuals. The repertoire was sequenced with immunoSEQ multiplex PCR; TCRdb's copy has only in-frame clones and lacks some. The top ten hold 24% of the sample, which has about 680,000 clones, 92% seen once. The V gene lost 5 bases and the J gene lost 1 base, with 19 bases spanning the gap. The V gene's germline CDR1 is MNHEY and CDR2 SMNVEV (reference sequence). The CDR3 is 17 amino acids. The table lists this clone with a count of one. CD8 cells regarded as naive lacked CD45RO, were positively chosen for CCR7, and omitted terminally differentiated effector memory CD45RA+ cells. Donors comprised healthy HIV-negative adults lacking recent acute infections or vaccinations.

The TCR was taken from a man aged 30-40 years in good health. The chain uses TRBV27 and TRBJ2-3, with D maybe TRBD1 (6 bases). Sequenced: naive CD8+ T cells sorted from blood. The CDR3 region is CASSPQDSWIGTDTQYF. In DNA form, the CDR3 reads TGTGCCAGCAGTCCCCAGGACAGCTGGATCGGCACAGATACGCAGTATTTT.